This is a list of T cell receptor beta chains from one sample in a study of T cell clonotyping in hematopoietic cell transplantation. Using immunoSEQ multiplex PCR, the repertoire was profiled, and TCRdb retains in-frame clones only, with some absent. The sample contains 40,000 to 55,000 clones, 94% of which appear only once. The specimen was peripheral blood mononuclear cells. These receptor sequences come from a woman between 50 and 59 years old in good health. Some clones in this sample may be carry-over from other donors' samples. The CDR3 runs from the conserved cysteine through the conserved F or W.

cdr3_aa,v_call
CASRAQGASYGYTF,TRBV6-5
CASSGFRGLRESPLHF,TRBV5-6
CASSFGTGNEKLFF,TRBV5-1
CASSLVRWELFF,TRBV7-2
CASSLFTGGINSNQPQHF,TRBV5-5
CASSENRGLNYGYTF,TRBV2
CASSARTGWQPQHF,TRBV7-8
CASSGQVGEQYF,TRBV6-5
CASSLDSIGGGTGELFF,TRBV7-2
CASIGGTYEQYF,TRBV6-5
CASSLEGMGNQPQHF,TRBV5-1
CASSLDLGTNEKLFF,TRBV13
CASSQQNNKGEAFF,TRBV19
CASSLDPDRGDEQYF,TRBV7-6
CASSVLAGGRYTDTQYF,TRBV9
CTSSQDKGGRWNEQFF,TRBV1
CASREQGNEQFF,TRBV6-6
CASSQTVNYGYTF,TRBV27
CASGRLGHLYGYTF,TRBV12-5
CASSFNRVTGELFF,TRBV14
CASGAMNTEAFF,TRBV18
CASTLEGFYEQYF,TRBV7-2
CAWSPPEMNTEAFF,TRBV30
CASLGQVGDTEAFF,TRBV6-1
CASMPGTGGQPQHF,TRBV28
CASSQDQRDTQYF,TRBV4-2